The clone carrying this T cell receptor (beta chain) was seen a handful of times. These data come from a study of OX40 agonist ivuxolimab in advanced cancers. Study-wide context: Dosing consisted of intravenous ivuxolimab at 0.01 to 10 mg/kg every 2 weeks.

Sequenced by immunoSEQ multiplex PCR; TCRdb stores in-frame clones only, minus some. The table records tens of thousands of clones, around 83% of them present only once. Germline values: CDR1 SGHTA, CDR2 FQGNSA. The germline V and J ends were trimmed by 2 bases and 2 bases, with 11 bases remaining between them. The CDR3 runs 15 residues. Sequences were derived from CD4+ or CD8+ T cells sorted from blood, sampled in a trial of the OX40 agonist ivuxolimab. The source of this sequence is an adult with an advanced solid tumor such as melanoma, head and neck, liver or kidney cancer. The chain is built from TRBV7-2 and TRBJ2-3; D remains ambiguous. Written as DNA, the CDR3 is TGTGCCAGCAGCTTATCTGCTAACCCCACAGATACGCAGTATTTT. Translated: CASSLSANPTDTQYF.